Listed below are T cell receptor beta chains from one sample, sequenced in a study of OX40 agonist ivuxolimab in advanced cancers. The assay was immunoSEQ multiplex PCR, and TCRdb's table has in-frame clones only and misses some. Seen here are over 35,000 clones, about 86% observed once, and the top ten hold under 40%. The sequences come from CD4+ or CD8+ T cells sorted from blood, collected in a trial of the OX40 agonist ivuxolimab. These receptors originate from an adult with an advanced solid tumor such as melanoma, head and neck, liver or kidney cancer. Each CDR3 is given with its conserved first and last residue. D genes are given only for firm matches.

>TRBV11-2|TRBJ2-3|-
CASSARLGGGSDTQYF
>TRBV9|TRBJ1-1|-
CASSPGWYSLNTEAFF
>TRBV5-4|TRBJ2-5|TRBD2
CASRSGTSGPEETQYF
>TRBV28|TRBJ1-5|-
CASYRDYQPQHF
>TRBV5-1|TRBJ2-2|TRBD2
CASSGIPLAGGTGELFF
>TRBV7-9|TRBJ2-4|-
CASSRDGLPKNIQYF
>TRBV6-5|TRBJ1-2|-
CASTDSVAAGGYTF
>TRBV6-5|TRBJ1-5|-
CASSYREEIPPQHF
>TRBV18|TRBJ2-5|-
CASSPTGVQETQYF
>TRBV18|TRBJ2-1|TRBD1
CASSPDPGQGTHEQFF
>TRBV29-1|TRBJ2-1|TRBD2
CGVWGTSGGNEQFF
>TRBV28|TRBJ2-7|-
CASSLGGGSLDEQYF
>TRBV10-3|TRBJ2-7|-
CAISESRYEQYF
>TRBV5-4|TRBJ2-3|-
CASSLAVGLGADTQYF
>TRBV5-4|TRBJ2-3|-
CASSFERNTDTQYF
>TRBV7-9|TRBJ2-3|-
CASRYSTDTQYF
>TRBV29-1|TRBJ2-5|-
CSVGGPGQETQYF
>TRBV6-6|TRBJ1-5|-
CASSAQGPNQPQHF
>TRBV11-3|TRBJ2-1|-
CASSRGYEQFF
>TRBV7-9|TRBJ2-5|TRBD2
CASSLAGKETQYF
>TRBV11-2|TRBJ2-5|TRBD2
CASSRGTSGGRTETQYF
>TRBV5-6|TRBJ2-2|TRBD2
CASSSLTGGRVNTGELFF
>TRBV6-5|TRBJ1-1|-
CASSYSLNGWAFF
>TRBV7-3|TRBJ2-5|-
CASSPTGLGETQYF
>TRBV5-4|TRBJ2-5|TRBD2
CASSPSPAGGGETQYF
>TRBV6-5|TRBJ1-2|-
CATSHDRSGYTF
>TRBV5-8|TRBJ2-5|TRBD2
CASSPRGGIETQYF
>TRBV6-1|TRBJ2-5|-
CASGSTVQETQYF
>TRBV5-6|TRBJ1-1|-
CASIQRGSGEAFF
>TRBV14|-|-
CASSQQGFGEQYF
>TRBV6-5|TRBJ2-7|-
CASSPPGGDEEQYF
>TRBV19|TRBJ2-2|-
CASRLISNTGELFF
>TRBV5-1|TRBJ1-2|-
CASSLLVLGDYGYTF
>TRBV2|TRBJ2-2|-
CASRGQGTGELFF
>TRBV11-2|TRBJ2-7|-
CASSREFSYEQYF
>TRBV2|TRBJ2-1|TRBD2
CASSLAGGLNEQFF
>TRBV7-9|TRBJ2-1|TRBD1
CASSGPPGQVNPAEFF
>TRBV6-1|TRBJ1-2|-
CASRISSTGPYGYTF
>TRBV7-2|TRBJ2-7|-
CASSFADGGYEQYF
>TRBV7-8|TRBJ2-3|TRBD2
CASSQRVSGGASTDTQYF
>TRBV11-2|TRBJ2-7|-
CASSQGPHGPWQYF
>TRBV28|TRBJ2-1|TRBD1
CATLSGTDYNEQFF
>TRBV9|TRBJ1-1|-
CASSVAPLGEAFF
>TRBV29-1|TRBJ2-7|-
CSVEGGSPGYEQYF
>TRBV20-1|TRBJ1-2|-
CSAFWTMGYTF
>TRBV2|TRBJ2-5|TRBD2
CASSDWTSGAQETQYF